Included here is one T cell receptor (beta chain) sequence, with context. Its antigen remains unknown. Germline CDR1 SGHVS, CDR2 FNYEAQ. Unmatched junction bases numbered 3, after V lost 11 bases and J lost 0 bases. This CDR3 comprises 12 residues. TCRdb analysed the RT-PCR reads with MiXCR anew, one entry per CDR3 protein. The table records about 830,000 distinct CDR3 sequences, less than 20% of them present only once. This record belongs to a study of response to subunit inactivated influenza vaccine. Study-level findings and limits: A suggestion made by the authors is that each seasonal influenza vaccination recruits few new T cells.

The source of this sequence is a man over 45 who received an inactivated influenza vaccine. The input for sequencing was PBMCs from blood, taken 5 days after vaccination. The chain recombines TRBV7-6 with TRBJ2-7; 8 nucleotides agree with TRBD1. CDR3 nucleotide sequence: TGTGCCCCGGGACAGGTCTCCTACGAGCAGTACTTC. This codes for CAPGQVSYEQYF.